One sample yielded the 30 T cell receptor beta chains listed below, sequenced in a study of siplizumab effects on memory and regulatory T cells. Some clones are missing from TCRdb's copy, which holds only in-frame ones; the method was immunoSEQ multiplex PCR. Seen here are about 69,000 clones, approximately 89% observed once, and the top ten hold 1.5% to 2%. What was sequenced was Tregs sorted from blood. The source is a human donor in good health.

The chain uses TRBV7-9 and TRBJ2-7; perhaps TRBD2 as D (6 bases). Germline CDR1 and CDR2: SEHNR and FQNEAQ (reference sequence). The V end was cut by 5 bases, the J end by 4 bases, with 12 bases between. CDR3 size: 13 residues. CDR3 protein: CASSRIGGYEQYF. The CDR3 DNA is TGTGCCAGCAGCCGAATCGGGGGTTACGAGCAGTACTTC.

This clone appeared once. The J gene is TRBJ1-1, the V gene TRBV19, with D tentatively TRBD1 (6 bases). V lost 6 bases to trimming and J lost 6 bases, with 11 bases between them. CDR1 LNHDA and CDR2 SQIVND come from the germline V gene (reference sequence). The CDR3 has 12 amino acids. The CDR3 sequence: CASSQGGAEAFF. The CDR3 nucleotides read TGTGCCAGTAGCCAAGGGGGGGCTGAAGCTTTCTTT.

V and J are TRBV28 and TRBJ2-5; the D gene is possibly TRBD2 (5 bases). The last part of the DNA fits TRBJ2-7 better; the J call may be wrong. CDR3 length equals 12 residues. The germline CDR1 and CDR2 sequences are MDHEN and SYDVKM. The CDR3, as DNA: TGTGCCAGCAGCGGGGATCCCTACGAGCAGTACTTC. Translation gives CASSGDPYEQYF.

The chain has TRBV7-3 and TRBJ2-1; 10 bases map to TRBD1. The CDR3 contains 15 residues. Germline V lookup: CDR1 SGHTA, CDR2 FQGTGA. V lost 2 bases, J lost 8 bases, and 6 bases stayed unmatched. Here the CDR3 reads CASSLWTGGRYEQFF. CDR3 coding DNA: TGTGCCAGCAGCTTATGGACAGGGGGAAGGTATGAGCAGTTCTTC.

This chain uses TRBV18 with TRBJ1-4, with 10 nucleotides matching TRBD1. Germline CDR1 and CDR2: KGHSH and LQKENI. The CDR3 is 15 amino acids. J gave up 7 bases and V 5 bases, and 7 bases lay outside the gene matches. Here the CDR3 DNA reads TGTGCCAGCTCAATTCGACAGGGGGCGTTTGAAAAACTGTTTTTT. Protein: CASSIRQGAFEKLFF.

CDR3 in DNA: TGCGCCAGCAGAAGAAGCGGGATCGGCACAGATACGCAGTATTTT. This codes for CASRRSGIGTDTQYF. The rearrangement links TRBV5-1 to TRBJ2-3; 7 bases match TRBD2. CDR3 length equals 15 residues. CDR1 SGHRS and CDR2 YFSETQ come from the germline V gene. V dropped 5 bases and J dropped 1; count of bases not matched to a gene: 7.

The CDR3 DNA is TGCAGCGCCTCTGGACAGGGAGGCTATGGCTACACCTTC. Amino acid sequence: CSASGQGGYGYTF. V is TRBV29-1 and J is TRBJ1-2; TRBD1 aligns across 8 bases. V lost 7 bases and J lost 4; bases outside the gene matches: 8. The CDR3 has 13 amino acids. CDR1 is SQVTM and CDR2 is ANQGSEA in the germline V gene.

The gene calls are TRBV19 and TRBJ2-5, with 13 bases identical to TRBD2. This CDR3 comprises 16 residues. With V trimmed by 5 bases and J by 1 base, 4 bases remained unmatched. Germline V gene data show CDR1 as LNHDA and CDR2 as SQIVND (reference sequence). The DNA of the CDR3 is TGTGCCAGTAGTCCTCGACTAGCGGGAGGCCAAGAGACCCAGTACTTC. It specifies CASSPRLAGGQETQYF. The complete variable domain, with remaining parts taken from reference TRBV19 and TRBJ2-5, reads DGGITQSPKYLFRKEGQNVTLSCEQNLNHDAMYWYRQDPGQGLRLIYYSQIVNDFQKGDIAEGYSVSREKKESFPLTVTSAQKNPTAFYLCASSPRLAGGQETQYFGPGTRLLVL.

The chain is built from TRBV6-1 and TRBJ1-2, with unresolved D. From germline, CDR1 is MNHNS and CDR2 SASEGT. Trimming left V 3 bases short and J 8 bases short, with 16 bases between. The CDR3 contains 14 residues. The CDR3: CASSDSWGVLGYTF. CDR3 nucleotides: TGTGCCAGCAGTGATTCCTGGGGAGTACTAGGCTACACCTTC.

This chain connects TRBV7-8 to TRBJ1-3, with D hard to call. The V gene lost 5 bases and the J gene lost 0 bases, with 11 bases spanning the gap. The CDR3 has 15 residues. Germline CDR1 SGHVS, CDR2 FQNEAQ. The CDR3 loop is CASSAQAISGNTIYF. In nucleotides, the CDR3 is TGTGCCAGCAGCGCGCAGGCTATCTCTGGAAACACCATATATTTT. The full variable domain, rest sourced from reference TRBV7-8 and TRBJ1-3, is GAGVSQSPRYKVAKRGQDVALRCDPISGHVSLFWYQQALGQGPEFLTYFQNEAQLDKSGLPSDRFFAERPEGSVSTLKIQRTQQEDSAVYLCASSAQAISGNTIYFGEGSWLTVV.

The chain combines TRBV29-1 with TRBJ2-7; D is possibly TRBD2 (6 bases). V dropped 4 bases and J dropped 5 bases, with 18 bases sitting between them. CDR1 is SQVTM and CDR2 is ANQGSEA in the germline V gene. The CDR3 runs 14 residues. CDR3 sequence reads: CSVGGDLITDEQYF. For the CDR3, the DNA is TGCAGCGTTGGGGGGGACCTGATAACGGACGAGCAGTACTTC.

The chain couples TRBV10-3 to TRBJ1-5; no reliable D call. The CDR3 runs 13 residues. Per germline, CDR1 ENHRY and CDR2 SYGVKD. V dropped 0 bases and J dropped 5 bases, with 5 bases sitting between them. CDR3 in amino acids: CAISESRHQPQHF. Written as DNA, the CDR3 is TGTGCCATCAGTGAGTCGCGGCATCAGCCCCAGCATTTT.

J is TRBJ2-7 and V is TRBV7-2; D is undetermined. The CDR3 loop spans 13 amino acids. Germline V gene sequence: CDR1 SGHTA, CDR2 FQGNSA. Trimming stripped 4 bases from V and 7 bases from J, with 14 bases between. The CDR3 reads CASSSGPTREQYF. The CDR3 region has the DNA TGTGCCAGCAGCTCCGGGCCTACTCGGGAGCAGTACTTC. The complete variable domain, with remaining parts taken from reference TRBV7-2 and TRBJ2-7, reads GAGVSQSPSNKVTEKGKDVELRCDPISGHTALYWYRQSLGQGLEFLIYFQGNSAPDKSGLPSDRFSAERTGGSVSTLTIQRTQQEDSAVYLCASSSGPTREQYFGPGTRLTVT.

The CDR3 loop is CASSRYRAGGRNEQFF. CDR3 bases: TGTGCCAGCAGCCGGTACAGAGCGGGGGGCAGGAATGAGCAGTTCTTC. The gene calls are TRBV7-8 and TRBJ2-1, with 9 bases lining up with TRBD2. V shed 5 bases, J shed 7 bases, and the junction held 12 bases outside the gene matches. Germline loops: CDR1 SGHVS, CDR2 FQNEAQ. The CDR3 extends over 16 amino acids. Complete variable domain (other parts from reference TRBV7-8 and TRBJ2-1): GAGVSQSPRYKVAKRGQDVALRCDPISGHVSLFWYQQALGQGPEFLTYFQNEAQLDKSGLPSDRFFAERPEGSVSTLKIQRTQQEDSAVYLCASSRYRAGGRNEQFFGPGTRLTVL.

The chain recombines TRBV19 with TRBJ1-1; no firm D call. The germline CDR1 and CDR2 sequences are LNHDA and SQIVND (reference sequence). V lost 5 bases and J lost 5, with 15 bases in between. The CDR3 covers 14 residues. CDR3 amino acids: CASSVQWGQTEAFF. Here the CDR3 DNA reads TGTGCCAGTAGTGTTCAATGGGGTCAAACTGAAGCTTTCTTT.

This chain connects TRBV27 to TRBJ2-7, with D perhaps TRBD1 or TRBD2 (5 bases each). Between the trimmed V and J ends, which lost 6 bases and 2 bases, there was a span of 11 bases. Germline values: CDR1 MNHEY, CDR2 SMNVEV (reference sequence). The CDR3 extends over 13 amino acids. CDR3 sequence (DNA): TGTGCCAGCAGACAGGCGGGTACCTACGAGCAGTACTTC. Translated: CASRQAGTYEQYF.

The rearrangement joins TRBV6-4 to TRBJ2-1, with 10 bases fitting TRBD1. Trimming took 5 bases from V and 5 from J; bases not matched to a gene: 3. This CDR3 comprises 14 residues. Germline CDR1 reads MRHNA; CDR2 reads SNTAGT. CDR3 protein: CASSPGQGNNEQFF. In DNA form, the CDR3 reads TGTGCCAGCAGTCCGGGACAGGGGAACAATGAGCAGTTCTTC.

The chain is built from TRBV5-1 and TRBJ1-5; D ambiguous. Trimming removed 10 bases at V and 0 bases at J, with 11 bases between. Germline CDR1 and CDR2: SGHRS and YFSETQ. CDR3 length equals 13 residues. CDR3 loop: CACTEDSNQPQHF. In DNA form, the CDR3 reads TGCGCCTGTACGGAGGATAGCAATCAGCCCCAGCATTTT.

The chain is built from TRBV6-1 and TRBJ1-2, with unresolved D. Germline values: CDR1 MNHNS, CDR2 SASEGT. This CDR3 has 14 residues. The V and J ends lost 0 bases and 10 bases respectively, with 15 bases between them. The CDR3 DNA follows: TGTGCCAGCAGTGAAGCAGGCGGGCGCTTGTCCTACACCTTC. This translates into CASSEAGGRLSYTF.

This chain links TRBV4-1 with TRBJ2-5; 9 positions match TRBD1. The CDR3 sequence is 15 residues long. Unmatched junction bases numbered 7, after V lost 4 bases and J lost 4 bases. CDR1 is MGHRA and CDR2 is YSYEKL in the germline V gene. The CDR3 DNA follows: TGCGCCAGCAGCCGAGGGACAGGGACGGGAGAGACCCAGTACTTC. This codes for CASSRGTGTGETQYF.

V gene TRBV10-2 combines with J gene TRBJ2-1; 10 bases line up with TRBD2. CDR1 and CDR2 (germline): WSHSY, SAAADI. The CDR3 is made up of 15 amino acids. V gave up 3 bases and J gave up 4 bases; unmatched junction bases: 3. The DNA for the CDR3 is TGCGCCAGCAGTGACGGACTAGCGGTTTACAATGAGCAGTTCTTC. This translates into CASSDGLAVYNEQFF.

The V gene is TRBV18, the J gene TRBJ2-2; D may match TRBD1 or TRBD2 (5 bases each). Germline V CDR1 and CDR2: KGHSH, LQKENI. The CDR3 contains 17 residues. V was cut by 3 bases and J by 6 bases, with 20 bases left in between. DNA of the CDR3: TGTGCCAGCTCACCTCCCGGGACCGCCCGTTTTCCCGGGGAGCTGTTTTTT. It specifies CASSPPGTARFPGELFF.

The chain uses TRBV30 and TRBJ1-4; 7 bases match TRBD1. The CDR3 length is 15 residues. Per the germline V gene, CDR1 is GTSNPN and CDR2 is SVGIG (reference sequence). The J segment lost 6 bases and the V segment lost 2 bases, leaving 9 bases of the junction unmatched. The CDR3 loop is CAWSTTTGMDEKLFF. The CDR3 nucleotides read TGTGCCTGGAGTACTACGACAGGGATGGATGAAAAACTGTTTTTT.

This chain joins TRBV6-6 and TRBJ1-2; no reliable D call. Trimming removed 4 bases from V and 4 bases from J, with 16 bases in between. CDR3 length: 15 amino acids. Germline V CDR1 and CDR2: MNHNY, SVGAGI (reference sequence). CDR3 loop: CASSSPAGSTYGYTF. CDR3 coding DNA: TGTGCCAGCAGTTCCCCCGCTGGCAGCACCTATGGCTACACCTTC.

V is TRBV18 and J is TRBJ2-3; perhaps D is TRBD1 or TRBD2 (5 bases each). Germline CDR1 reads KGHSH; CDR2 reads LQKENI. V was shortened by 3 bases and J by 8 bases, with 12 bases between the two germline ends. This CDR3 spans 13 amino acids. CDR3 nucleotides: TGTGCCAGCTCACCGTCCGGGGACGGTACGCAGTATTTT. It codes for CASSPSGDGTQYF. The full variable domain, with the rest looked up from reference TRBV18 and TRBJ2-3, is NAGVMQNPRHLVRRRGQEARLRCSPMKGHSHVYWYRQLPEEGLKFMVYLQKENIIDESGMPKERFSAEFPKEGPSILRIQQVVRGDSAAYFCASSPSGDGTQYFGPGTRLTVL.

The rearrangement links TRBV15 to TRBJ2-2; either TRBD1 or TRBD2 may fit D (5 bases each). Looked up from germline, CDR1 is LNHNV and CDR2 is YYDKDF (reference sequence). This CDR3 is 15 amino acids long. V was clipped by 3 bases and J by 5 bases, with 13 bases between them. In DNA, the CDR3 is TGTGCCACCAGCAGGCGCGGGTGGGGGACCGGGGAGCTGTTTTTT. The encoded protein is CATSRRGWGTGELFF. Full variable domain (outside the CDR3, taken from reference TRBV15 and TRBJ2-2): DAMVIQNPRYQVTQFGKPVTLSCSQTLNHNVMYWYQQKSSQAPKLLFHYYDKDFNNEADTPDNFQSRRPNTSFCFLDIRSPGLGDTAMYLCATSRRGWGTGELFFGEGSRLTVL.

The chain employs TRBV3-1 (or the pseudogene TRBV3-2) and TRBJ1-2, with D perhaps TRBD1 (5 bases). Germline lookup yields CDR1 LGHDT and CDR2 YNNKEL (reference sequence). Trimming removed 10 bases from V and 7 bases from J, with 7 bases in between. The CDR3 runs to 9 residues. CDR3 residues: CATRAGYTF. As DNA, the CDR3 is TGTGCCACCAGGGCTGGCTACACCTTC.

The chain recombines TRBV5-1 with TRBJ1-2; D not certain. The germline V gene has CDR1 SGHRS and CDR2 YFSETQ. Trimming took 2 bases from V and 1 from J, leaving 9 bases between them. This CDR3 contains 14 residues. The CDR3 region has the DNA TGCGCCAGCAGCTTTTCTTCAAGTAACTATGGCTACACCTTC. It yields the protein CASSFSSSNYGYTF.

CDR3 loop: CSVGGPDTQYF. CDR3 DNA sequence: TGCAGCGTTGGAGGCCCGGATACGCAGTATTTT. The V call is TRBV29-1, the J call TRBJ2-3; the D is unclear. The V end lost 4 bases, the J end lost 6 bases, and 8 bases lay between the germline ends. This CDR3 has 11 amino acids. CDR1 is SQVTM, CDR2 ANQGSEA, per germline.

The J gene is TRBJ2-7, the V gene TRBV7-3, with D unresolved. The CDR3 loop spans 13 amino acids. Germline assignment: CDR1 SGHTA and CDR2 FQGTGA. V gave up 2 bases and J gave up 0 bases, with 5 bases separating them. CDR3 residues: CASSLGISYEQYF. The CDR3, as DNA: TGTGCCAGCAGCTTAGGTATCTCCTACGAGCAGTACTTC.